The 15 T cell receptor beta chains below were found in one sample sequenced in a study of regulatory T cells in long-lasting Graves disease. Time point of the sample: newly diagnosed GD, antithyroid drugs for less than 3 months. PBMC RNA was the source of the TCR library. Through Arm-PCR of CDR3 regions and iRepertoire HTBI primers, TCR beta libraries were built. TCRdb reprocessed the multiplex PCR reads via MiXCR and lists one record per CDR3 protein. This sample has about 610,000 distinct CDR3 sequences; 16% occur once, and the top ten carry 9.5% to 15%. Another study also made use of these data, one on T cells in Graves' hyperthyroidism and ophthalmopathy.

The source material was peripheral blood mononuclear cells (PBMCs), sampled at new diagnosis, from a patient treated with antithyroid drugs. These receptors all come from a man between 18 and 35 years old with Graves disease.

CDR3 coding DNA: TGTGCCAGCAGCTTGTTCCCGCGCAATGAGCAGTTCTTC. Its protein product is CASSLFPRNEQFF. The V and J genes are TRBV5-4 and TRBJ2-1; no clear D. V was clipped by 1 base and J by 6 bases, with 8 bases between them. The CDR3 runs to 13 residues. Germline-derived CDR1 and CDR2 are SGHNT and YYREEE (reference sequence).

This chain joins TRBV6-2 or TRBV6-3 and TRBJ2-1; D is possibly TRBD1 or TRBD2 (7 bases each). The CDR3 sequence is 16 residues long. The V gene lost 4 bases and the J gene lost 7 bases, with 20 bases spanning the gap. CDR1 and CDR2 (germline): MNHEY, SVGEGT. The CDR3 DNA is TGTGCCAGCAGTTCAATGGGATACAGGGGAGGGAATGAGCAGTTCTTC. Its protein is CASSSMGYRGGNEQFF.

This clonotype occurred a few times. CDR3 bases: TGTGCCACTACTACGGGACAGCGTTCATATCGAGAGACCCAGTACTTC. It yields the protein CATTTGQRSYRETQYF. The genes are TRBV5-8 and TRBJ2-5, with 7 positions matching TRBD1. Trimming at V came to 9 bases and at J to 4 bases, leaving 18 bases not matched to a gene. This CDR3 has 16 amino acids. Germline CDR1 SGHTS, CDR2 YDEGEE.

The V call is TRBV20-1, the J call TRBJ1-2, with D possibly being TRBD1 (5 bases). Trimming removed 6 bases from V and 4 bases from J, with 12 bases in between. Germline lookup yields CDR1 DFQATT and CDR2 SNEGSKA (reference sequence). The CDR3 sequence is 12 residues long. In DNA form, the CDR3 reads TGCAGTGCCCAGGACAATCCCTATGGCTACACCTTC. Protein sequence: CSAQDNPYGYTF.

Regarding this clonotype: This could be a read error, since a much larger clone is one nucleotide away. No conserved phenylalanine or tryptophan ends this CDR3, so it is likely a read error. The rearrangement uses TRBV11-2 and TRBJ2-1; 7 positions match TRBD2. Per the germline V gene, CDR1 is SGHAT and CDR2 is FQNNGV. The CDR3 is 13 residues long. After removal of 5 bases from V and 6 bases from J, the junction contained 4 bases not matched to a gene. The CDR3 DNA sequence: TGTGCCAGCAGCGCGGGAGTTGCCAATGAGCAGTTCTGC. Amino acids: CASSAGVANEQFC.

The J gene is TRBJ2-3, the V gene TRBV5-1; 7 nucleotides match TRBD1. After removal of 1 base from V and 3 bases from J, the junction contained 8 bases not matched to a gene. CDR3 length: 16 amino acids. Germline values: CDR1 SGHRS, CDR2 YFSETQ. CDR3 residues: CASSLSRGPRTDTQYF. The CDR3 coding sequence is TGCGCCAGCAGCTTGTCGAGGGGGCCTCGAACAGATACGCAGTATTTT.

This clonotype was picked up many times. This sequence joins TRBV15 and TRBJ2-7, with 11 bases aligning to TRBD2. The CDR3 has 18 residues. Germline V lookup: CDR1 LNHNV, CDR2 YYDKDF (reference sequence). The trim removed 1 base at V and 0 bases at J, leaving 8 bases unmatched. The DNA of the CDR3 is TGTGCCACCAGCAGAGCCGGGACTAGCGGAGCATTCTCCTACGAGCAGTACTTC. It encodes CATSRAGTSGAFSYEQYF. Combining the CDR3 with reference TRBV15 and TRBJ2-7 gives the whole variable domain DAMVIQNPRYQVTQFGKPVTLSCSQTLNHNVMYWYQQKSSQAPKLLFHYYDKDFNNEADTPDNFQSRRPNTSFCFLDIRSPGLGDTAMYLCATSRAGTSGAFSYEQYFGPGTRLTVT.

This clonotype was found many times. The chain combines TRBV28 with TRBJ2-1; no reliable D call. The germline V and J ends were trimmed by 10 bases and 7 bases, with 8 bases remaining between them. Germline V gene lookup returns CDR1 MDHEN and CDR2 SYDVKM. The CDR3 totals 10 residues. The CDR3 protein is CATRSNEQFF. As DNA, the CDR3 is TGTGCCACCCGGTCGAATGAGCAGTTCTTC. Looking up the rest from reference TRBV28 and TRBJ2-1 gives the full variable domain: DVKVTQSSRYLVKRTGEKVFLECVQDMDHENMFWYRQDPGLGLRLIYFSYDVKMKEKGDIPEGYSVSREKKERFSLILESASTNQTSMYLCATRSNEQFFGPGTRLTVL.

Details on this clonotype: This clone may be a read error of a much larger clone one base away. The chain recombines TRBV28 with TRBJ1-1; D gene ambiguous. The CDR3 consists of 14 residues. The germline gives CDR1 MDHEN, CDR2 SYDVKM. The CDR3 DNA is TGTGCCAACAGTTTATTTTTGGAGAACACTGAAGCTTTCTTT. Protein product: CANSLFLENTEAFF.

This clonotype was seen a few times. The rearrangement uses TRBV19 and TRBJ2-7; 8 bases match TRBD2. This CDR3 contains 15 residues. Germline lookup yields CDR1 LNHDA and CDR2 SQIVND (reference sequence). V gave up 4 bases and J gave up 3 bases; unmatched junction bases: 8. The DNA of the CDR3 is TGTGCCAGTAGTACCGCCGATAGCGGGGACTACGAGCAGTACTTC. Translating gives CASSTADSGDYEQYF.

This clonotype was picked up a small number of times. The CDR3 spells CATSWGGDQPQHF. The CDR3 DNA reads TGTGCCACCAGCTGGGGGGGTGATCAGCCCCAGCATTTT. V is TRBV15 and J is TRBJ1-5; tentative D call: TRBD1 (5 bases). The CDR3 spans 13 residues. Trimming took 5 bases from V and 5 from J, leaving 10 bases between them. Germline loops: CDR1 LNHNV, CDR2 YYDKDF (reference sequence). The whole variable domain, remainder taken from reference TRBV15 and TRBJ1-5, is DAMVIQNPRYQVTQFGKPVTLSCSQTLNHNVMYWYQQKSSQAPKLLFHYYDKDFNNEADTPDNFQSRRPNTSFCFLDIRSPGLGDTAMYLCATSWGGDQPQHFGDGTRLSIL.

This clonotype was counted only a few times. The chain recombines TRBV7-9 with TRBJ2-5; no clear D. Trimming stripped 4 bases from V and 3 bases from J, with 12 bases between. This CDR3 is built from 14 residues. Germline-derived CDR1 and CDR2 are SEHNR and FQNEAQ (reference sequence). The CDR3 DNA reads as TGTGCCAGCAGCTATATAAGGCAGGAAGAGACCCAGTACTTC. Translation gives CASSYIRQEETQYF.

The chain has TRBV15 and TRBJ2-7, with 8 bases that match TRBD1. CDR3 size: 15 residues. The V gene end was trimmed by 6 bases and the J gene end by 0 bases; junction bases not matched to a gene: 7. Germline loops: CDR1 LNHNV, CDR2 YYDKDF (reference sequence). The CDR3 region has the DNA TGTGCCACCAGTGGGGACAGGCCTTTCTCCTACGAGCAGTACTTC. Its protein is CATSGDRPFSYEQYF. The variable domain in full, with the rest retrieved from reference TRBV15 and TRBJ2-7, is DAMVIQNPRYQVTQFGKPVTLSCSQTLNHNVMYWYQQKSSQAPKLLFHYYDKDFNNEADTPDNFQSRRPNTSFCFLDIRSPGLGDTAMYLCATSGDRPFSYEQYFGPGTRLTVT.

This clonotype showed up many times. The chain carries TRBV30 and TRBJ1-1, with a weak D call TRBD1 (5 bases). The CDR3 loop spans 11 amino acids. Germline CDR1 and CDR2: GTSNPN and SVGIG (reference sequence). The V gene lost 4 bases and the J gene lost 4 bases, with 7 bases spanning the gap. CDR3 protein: CAWTRGTEAFF. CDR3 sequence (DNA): TGTGCCTGGACGAGGGGCACTGAAGCTTTCTTT.

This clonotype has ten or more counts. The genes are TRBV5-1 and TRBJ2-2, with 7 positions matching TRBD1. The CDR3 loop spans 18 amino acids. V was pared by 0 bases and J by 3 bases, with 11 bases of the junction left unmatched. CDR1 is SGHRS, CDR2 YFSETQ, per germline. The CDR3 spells CASSLVGQSRSYTGELFF. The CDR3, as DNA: TGCGCCAGCAGCTTGGTGGGACAGTCGAGATCCTACACCGGGGAGCTGTTTTTT.